The source of this T cell receptor beta chain is a study of T cell repertoires in cytomegalovirus infection. Study information: Public TCR beta signatures were indicative of both CMV infection and a matching HLA type.

Using its own MiXCR run on the reads, TCRdb lists one record per CDR3 protein. The data contain approximately 300,000 distinct CDR3 sequences, around a quarter of them singletons. Notes on the study in general: Carriers of CMV and the relevant HLA type were discriminated by public TCR beta frequency. HLA-C-restricted CMV clonotypes gave the most frequent clonotype in two of eight donors.

This clonotype was detected a few times. The target antigen is unknown. The receptor was isolated from a human donor in good health (CMV status not recorded). Some clones in this sample may be carry-over from other donors' samples. The starting material was cultured PBMCs, obtained from culture after CMV antigen stimulation.

CDR3 DNA: TGTGCCAGCAGTGAGTCCAGGGTCGGAGAGACCCAGTACTTC. The encoded protein is CASSESRVGETQYF. The rearrangement links TRBV25-1 to TRBJ2-5; possibly TRBD1 for D (5 bases). Trimming cost V 3 bases and J 4 bases, with 12 bases left between them. In germline, CDR1 is MGHDK, CDR2 SYGVNS. The CDR3 length is 14 residues. The whole variable domain, remainder taken from reference TRBV25-1 and TRBJ2-5, is EADIYQTPRYLVIGTGKKITLECSQTMGHDKMYWYQQDPGMELHLIHYSYGVNSTEKGDLSSESTVSRIRTEHFPLTLESARPSHTSQYLCASSESRVGETQYFGPGTRLLVL.